This entry describes one T cell receptor (beta chain). Its antigen is not known. These data originate in a study of PD-1 blockade in classical Hodgkin lymphoma. Regarding the study as a whole: Compared with baseline, CD4+ but not CD8+ TCR diversity had risen significantly by C4D1. Lower baseline TCR diversity marked trial partial responders and progressors. Newly diagnosed patients were said to have less baseline TCR diversity than healthy donors did.

V was pared by 3 bases and J by 2 bases, with 11 bases between. Germline V gene sequence: CDR1 SGHVS, CDR2 FQNEAQ. The CDR3 length is 14 residues. Sample time point: cycle 4 day 1 (C4D1), after less than 7 weeks of nivolumab. All trial patients relapsed after autologous stem cell transplantation. The repertoire was sequenced with immunoSEQ multiplex PCR; TCRdb's copy has only in-frame clones and lacks some. The sample holds approximately 61,000 clones; 70% to 90% are singletons and the top ten take roughly 8.1%. This receptor was taken from a human donor with classical Hodgkin lymphoma. Material: peripheral blood mononuclear cells (PBMCs), obtained before the fourth cycle of nivolumab. The V and J genes are TRBV7-8 and TRBJ2-7; no firm D call. DNA of the CDR3: TGTGCCAGCAGCTTTAACTCGGCCACCTACGAGCAGTACTTC. Translating gives CASSFNSATYEQYF.